These T cell receptor beta chains were read from a single sample in a study of blood T cells in healthy people across ages. TCRdb recomputed calls from the 5' RACE reads with MiXCR, one row per CDR3 protein. The profile covers some 730,000 distinct CDR3 sequences, with about 24% appearing a single time and around 22% taken by the ten largest. Sequenced material: blood. These receptors were taken from a man between 65 and 85 years old in good health. Both conserved end residues are part of each CDR3. D genes are given only for firm matches. A row's size may be missing; if present it is once, few, many or a size class.

size | J | length | V | D | DNA | CDR3
few | TRBJ2-1 | 15 | TRBV15 | TRBD2 | TGTGCCACCAGCAGAGAAGGCACTAGCGGAGATGAGCAGTTCTTC | CATSREGTSGDEQFF
NA | TRBJ2-1 | 17 | TRBV27 | NA | TGTGCCAGCAGCCAGAGATCCGAGAGGCTAGGTGGCAATGAGCAGTTCTTC | CASSQRSERLGGNEQFF
NA | TRBJ2-3 | 16 | TRBV9 | TRBD2 | TGTGCCAGCAGCGTAATGCCTAGCGGCTTCACAGATACGCAGTATTTT | CASSVMPSGFTDTQYF
NA | TRBJ2-6 | 18 | TRBV7-6 | NA | TGTGCCAGCAGCTTAGCTGTTCATTCGGGGCCCGGGGCCAACGTCCTGACTTTC | CASSLAVHSGPGANVLTF
few | TRBJ2-5 | 12 | TRBV7-2 | NA | TGTGCCAGCAGCACGTCCCTAGGGACCCAGTACTTC | CASSTSLGTQYF
NA | TRBJ2-5 | 15 | TRBV27 | TRBD2 | TGTGCCAGCGGACCCACCGGGACTAGTGGGGAGACCCAGTACTTC | CASGPTGTSGETQYF
few | TRBJ2-3 | 14 | TRBV6-6 | NA | TGTGCCAGCAGTTACCTGACAATGACAGATACGCAGTATTTT | CASSYLTMTDTQYF
NA | TRBJ1-1 | 16 | TRBV5-1 | TRBD1 | TGCGCCAGCAGCCGGACAGGGGGAAGGATGAACACTGAAGCTTTCTTT | CASSRTGGRMNTEAFF
NA | TRBJ2-3 | 16 | TRBV20-1 | TRBD1 | TGCAGTGCTAGCCCTAGAACCAGGGGGAGCACAGATACGCAGTATTTT | CSASPRTRGSTDTQYF
few | TRBJ2-1 | 15 | TRBV11-2 | NA | TGTGCCAGCAGCTTAGCTCCACAGGCCGGCGATGAGCAGTTCTTC | CASSLAPQAGDEQFF
few | TRBJ2-3 | 16 | TRBV29-1 | TRBD1 | TGCAGCGTTGAGAGCCTGACAGGGGGTACGACAGATACGCAGTATTTT | CSVESLTGGTTDTQYF
many | TRBJ2-3 | 15 | TRBV3-1 | TRBD2 | TGTGCCAGCAGCCTTCGACTAGCTTGGCAAGATACGCAGTATTTT | CASSLRLAWQDTQYF
NA | TRBJ1-1 | 12 | TRBV20-1 | NA | TGCAGTGCTATCGGTGGGAACACTGAAGCTTTCTTT | CSAIGGNTEAFF
few | TRBJ1-4 | 15 | TRBV7-7 | TRBD1 | TGTGCCAGCAGCCCGGGGACAGGGGGCGCAGAAAAACTGTTTTTT | CASSPGTGGAEKLFF
few | TRBJ2-7 | 14 | TRBV3-1 | TRBD1 | TGTGCCAGCAGCCAAGGGACAGGGCGGTACGAGCAGTACTTC | CASSQGTGRYEQYF
few | TRBJ2-5 | 12 | TRBV15 | NA | TGTGCCACCAACCAGGGTGGCGAGACCCAGTACTTC | CATNQGGETQYF
many | TRBJ2-3 | 15 | TRBV5-1 | NA | TGTGCCAGCAGCTTAGGAGGTCCTAGCACAGATACGCAGTATTTT | CASSLGGPSTDTQYF
NA | TRBJ2-1 | 14 | TRBV5-1 | TRBD1 | TGCGCCAGCAGCTGGACAGGGGCCGGGGATGAGCAGTTCTTC | CASSWTGAGDEQFF
few | TRBJ1-4 | 16 | TRBV6-6 | NA | TGTGCCAGCAGAGACACGGGACGACAGCCTGAAGAAAAACTGTTTTTT | CASRDTGRQPEEKLFF
NA | TRBJ2-7 | 15 | TRBV12-3/TRBV12-4 | TRBD1 | TGTGCCAGCAGCCCAGCAGGGGGAATAAACTACGAGCAGTACTTC | CASSPAGGINYEQYF
few | TRBJ1-1 | 16 | TRBV7-2 | NA | TGTGCCAGCAGCTTAGTGGGGTTCTCAGGTAGGACTGAAGCTTTCTTT | CASSLVGFSGRTEAFF
few | TRBJ2-5 | 16 | TRBV5-1 | NA | TGCGCCAGCAGCTCCGACCACAAAGACTCCGGAGAGACCCAGTACTTC | CASSSDHKDSGETQYF
few | TRBJ2-3 | 15 | TRBV28 | TRBD1 | TGTGCCAGCAGCTTATGGGGACAGGGCACAGATACGCAGTATTTT | CASSLWGQGTDTQYF
few | TRBJ2-7 | 15 | TRBV14 | NA | TGTGCCAGCAGCCAAGATCGGAGGGGGATCTACGAGCAGTACTTC | CASSQDRRGIYEQYF
few | TRBJ1-2 | 16 | TRBV19 | NA | TGTGCCAGTAGTATGGGGAACGACCCGGGAACGCATGGCTACACCTTC | CASSMGNDPGTHGYTF
many | TRBJ2-1 | 14 | TRBV20-1 | NA | TGCAGTGCTACCTCTAGGGTTGGGTACAATGAGCAGTTCTTC | CSATSRVGYNEQFF
few | TRBJ2-3 | 16 | TRBV28 | NA | TGTGCCACCCAAAGCGCAAGGAGGTGGAGCACAGATACGCAGTATTTT | CATQSARRWSTDTQYF
NA | TRBJ1-1 | 14 | TRBV18 | NA | TGTGCCAGCTCACCAGGGGGGCCTACGACTGAAGCTTTCTTT | CASSPGGPTTEAFF
few | TRBJ2-5 | 14 | TRBV29-1 | NA | TGCAGCGCCCGAGTTCCACAGGGATCCGAGACCCAGTACTTC | CSARVPQGSETQYF
NA | TRBJ2-3 | 16 | TRBV6-2/TRBV6-3 | TRBD2 | TGTGCCAGCAGTTACGGAAGCGGGGGGGCCGAGAATACGCAGTATTTT | CASSYGSGGAENTQYF
NA | TRBJ2-3 | 13 | TRBV20-1 | TRBD2 | TGCAGTGCTTCGGGAGGGAACACAGATACGCAGTATTTT | CSASGGNTDTQYF
few | TRBJ1-2 | 14 | TRBV5-1 | NA | TGCGCCAGCAGCTTGGTCTCTCAGGGAGATGGCTACACCTTC | CASSLVSQGDGYTF
few | TRBJ1-1 | 14 | TRBV18 | NA | TGTGCCAGCTCACCACAGGGCCTTCGGACTGAAGCTTTCTTT | CASSPQGLRTEAFF
NA | TRBJ2-5 | 15 | TRBV18 | TRBD2 | TGTGCCAGCTCACGAAGCGGGGCACAACAAGAGACCCAGTACTTC | CASSRSGAQQETQYF